The T cell receptor beta chain under discussion was sequenced for a study of breast tumors, draining lymph nodes, adjacent tissues. This clonotype was seen ten or more times. Antigen unknown. Findings and caveats of the study: Luminal-like breast cancer showed significantly higher tumor–nontumor repertoire similarity than basal-like. Tumor repertoires ranked between lymph nodes and nontumor tissue in diversity, with V and J gene preferences. Most tumor T cells seemingly derive from lymph node, then expand in tumor. The lymph node origin of tumor T cells was framed as consistent with a hypothesis, not demonstrated.

Samples came from axillary lymph nodes draining the breast cancer. TCRdb fed the multiplex PCR reads into MiXCR, producing one record per CDR3 protein. This sample yields some 130,000 distinct CDR3 sequences, of which 20% to 25% are seen a single time; just over 2.5% belongs to the top ten. Sample: axillary lymph node tissue. The receptor was isolated from a female donor with breast cancer. Some clones in this sample may be carry-over from other donors' samples.

The DNA of the CDR3 is TGCAGTGCTAGTGAGACACGGATGGGCAATCAGCCCCAGCATTTT. Translation gives CSASETRMGNQPQHF. The chain couples TRBV20-1 to TRBJ1-5; D is unresolved. The CDR3 extends over 15 amino acids. Germline CDR1 is DFQATT and CDR2 is SNEGSKA (reference sequence). Trimming removed 3 bases at V and 2 bases at J, with 14 bases between.